These 11 T cell receptor beta chains were sequenced from one sample in a study of neurological immune-mediated disorders. TCRdb called the 5' RACE reads again in MiXCR, with one record for every CDR3 protein. The sample comprises approximately 58,000 distinct CDR3 sequences, about 10% of which are singletons, and roughly 1.9% rests with the top ten. The sample taken for sequencing was PBMCs. All receptors derive from a man aged 60 to 69 in good health.

This clonotype was observed many times. The chain is built from TRBV4-3 and TRBJ2-2, with 11 bases fitting TRBD2. The CDR3 contains 17 residues. Germline loops: CDR1 LGHNA, CDR2 YSLEER. V lost 0 bases, J lost 3 bases, and 3 bases stayed unmatched. The chain's CDR3 is CASSQETLAGDTGELFF. In DNA, the CDR3 is TGCGCCAGCAGCCAAGAAACACTAGCGGGGGACACCGGGGAGCTGTTTTTT.

The table lists this clonotype with many counts. The rearrangement joins TRBV28 to TRBJ2-2; TRBD2 matches at 11 bases. The J segment lost 5 bases and the V segment lost 6 bases, leaving 11 bases of the junction unmatched. Germline V gene lookup returns CDR1 MDHEN and CDR2 SYDVKM. The CDR3 is 17 residues long. CDR3 protein: CASRFTSGGPKTGELFF. CDR3 DNA sequence: TGTGCCAGCAGGTTCACTAGCGGGGGACCAAAAACCGGGGAGCTGTTTTTT.

This chain connects TRBV10-2 to TRBJ2-5; D is possibly TRBD1 (6 bases). V dropped 5 bases and J dropped 1 base, with 8 bases sitting between them. Germline V lookup: CDR1 WSHSY, CDR2 SAAADI. The CDR3 has 13 residues. CDR3 coding DNA: TGCGCCAGCAGTAGGGACATCCAAGAGACCCAGTACTTC. Its translation: CASSRDIQETQYF.

This clonotype was counted many times. The chain links TRBV7-2 to TRBJ2-3; D may correspond to TRBD1 or TRBD2 (5 bases each). Germline values: CDR1 SGHTA, CDR2 FQGNSA. V shed 4 bases and J shed 5 bases, with 16 bases lying between them. The CDR3 is 15 amino acids. CDR3 sequence reads: CASSSLKGRGDTQYF. The CDR3, as DNA: TGTGCCAGCAGCTCTCTTAAGGGACGGGGAGATACGCAGTATTTT.

This clonotype has at least ten counts. The gene calls are TRBV6-2 or TRBV6-3 and TRBJ1-1; 7 bases map to TRBD1. This CDR3 region has 15 residues. From germline, CDR1 is MNHEY and CDR2 SVGEGT. The V gene end was trimmed by 1 base and the J gene end by 4 bases; junction bases not matched to a gene: 6. CDR3 sequence (DNA): TGTGCCAGCAGTTACTGGGCAGGGGGACGCACTGAAGCTTTCTTT. Protein product: CASSYWAGGRTEAFF.

Ten or more counts support this clonotype. J is TRBJ2-1 and V is TRBV20-1; 9 nucleotides align to TRBD2. The V gene's germline CDR1 is DFQATT and CDR2 SNEGSKA (reference sequence). The J segment lost 8 bases and the V segment lost 0 bases, leaving 17 bases of the junction unmatched. CDR3 size: 18 residues. The DNA for the CDR3 is TGCAGTGCTAGAGATCAGGGGCGGGGGGGCACTGCTAAGGATGAGCAGTTCTTC. Residues: CSARDQGRGGTAKDEQFF.

In this sample, this clonotype turned up many times. J is TRBJ2-5 and V is TRBV7-2; 10 bases agree with TRBD2. J was trimmed by 2 bases and V by 3 bases; bases with no gene match: 0. This CDR3 is 14 amino acids long. Per germline, CDR1 SGHTA and CDR2 FQGNSA. In DNA, the CDR3 is TGTGCCAGCAGCTTTAGCGGGGGGCAAGAGACCCAGTACTTC. It is translated as CASSFSGGQETQYF.

This clonotype was recorded at least ten times. The chain recombines TRBV7-8 with TRBJ2-5; D ambiguous. This CDR3 spans 13 amino acids. Germline V lookup: CDR1 SGHVS, CDR2 FQNEAQ. V was clipped by 1 base and J by 5 bases, with 8 bases between them. This chain's CDR3 is CASSLVVGETQYF. The CDR3 region has the DNA TGTGCCAGCAGCTTAGTCGTTGGGGAGACCCAGTACTTC.

In this sample, this clonotype turned up many times. This sequence joins TRBV12-3 or TRBV12-4 and TRBJ1-2, with D unresolved. V lost 3 bases, J lost 8 bases, and 10 bases lay in between. The length of the CDR3 is 12 residues. The CDR3 sequence: CASSFVGWGYTF. The DNA for the CDR3 is TGTGCCAGCAGTTTCGTCGGCTGGGGCTACACCTTC.

As regards this clonotype: The junction shows a germline mismatch at one end, possibly a read error. The gene calls are TRBV20-1 and TRBJ1-4; no firm D call. CDR3 length equals 13 residues. Germline assignment: CDR1 DFQATT and CDR2 SNEGSKA (reference sequence). CDR3 amino acids: CSARQNNNEKLFF. CDR3 DNA sequence: TGCAGTGCTAGACAAAATAATAATGAAAAACTTTTTTTT.

This clonotype was counted ten times or more. The V and J genes are TRBV20-1 and TRBJ2-5, with no clear D. The CDR3 runs 14 residues. Germline V gene sequence: CDR1 DFQATT, CDR2 SNEGSKA (reference sequence). V lost 3 bases and J lost 5, with 16 bases in between. The CDR3 region is CSASRLPLSETQYF. The CDR3 coding sequence is TGCAGTGCTAGTAGGCTGCCGCTGTCCGAGACCCAGTACTTC.